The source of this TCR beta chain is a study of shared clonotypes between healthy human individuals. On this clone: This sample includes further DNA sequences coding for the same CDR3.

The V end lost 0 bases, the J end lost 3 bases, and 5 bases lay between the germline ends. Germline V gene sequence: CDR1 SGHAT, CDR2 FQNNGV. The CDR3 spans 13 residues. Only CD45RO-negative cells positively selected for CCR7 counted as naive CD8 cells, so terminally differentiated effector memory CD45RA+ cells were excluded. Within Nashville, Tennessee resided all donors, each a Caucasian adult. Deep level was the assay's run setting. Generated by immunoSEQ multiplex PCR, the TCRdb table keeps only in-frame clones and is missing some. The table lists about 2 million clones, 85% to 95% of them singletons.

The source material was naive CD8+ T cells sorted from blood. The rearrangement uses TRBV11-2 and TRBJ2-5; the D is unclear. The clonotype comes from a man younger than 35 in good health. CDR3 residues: CASSLDREETQYF. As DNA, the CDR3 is TGTGCCAGCAGCTTAGACCGCGAAGAGACCCAGTACTTC. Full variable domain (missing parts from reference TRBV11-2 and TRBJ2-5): EAGVAQSPRYKIIEKRQSVAFWCNPISGHATLYWYQQILGQGPKLLIQFQNNGVVDDSQLPKDRFSAERLKGVDSTLKIQPAKLEDSAVYLCASSLDREETQYFGPGTRLLVL.